The present T cell receptor (beta chain) was sequenced within a study of blood T cell repertoires in COVID-19. Study-level background: Collection of acute and convalescent COVID-19 samples took place in the United States, Italy and Spain.

In the original workflow: The authors estimated nucleated cell counts from reference gene primer amplification. Sequencing used immunoSEQ multiplex PCR; TCRdb keeps in-frame clones, though not all of them. The D gene and trimming were derived from the DNA, and the V and J assignments and clone size from that table. The sample holds approximately 170,000 clones; roughly 84% are singletons and the top ten take 10% to 13%. V lost 1 base and J 1 base, leaving 17 bases between the germline ends. CDR3 length: 17 amino acids. The V gene's germline CDR1 is SGHDT and CDR2 YYEEEE. The sequenced sample consisted of peripheral blood. This sequence was found in a woman aged 80 or over with active or convalescent COVID-19. The J gene is TRBJ1-1, the V gene TRBV5-6; unclear D gene. In DNA form, the CDR3 reads TGTGCCAGCAGCTTGATGAGGGCCGGCGACACGAACACTGAAGCTTTCTTT. As protein: CASSLMRAGDTNTEAFF.